This paragraph reports one T cell receptor (beta chain). Antigen unknown. This record belongs to a study of T cell responses to AZD1222 COVID-19 vaccine. Broader study findings: Repertoire samples came only from after the peak T cell response. Seropositive AZD1222 recipients at baseline numbered only five or six. Dominant at 160-218 and 743-854, vaccine-associated CD4 TCRs also spanned spike.

Clones were read by immunoSEQ multiplex PCR, and TCRdb kept only the in-frame ones, dropping some. The top ten clones hold about 9% of a sample with 150,000 to 200,000 clones, around 92% of them seen once. The J segment lost 2 bases and the V segment lost 4 bases, leaving 3 bases of the junction unmatched. Germline-derived CDR1 and CDR2 are SGHVS and FNYEAQ. This CDR3 is built from 16 residues. This chain connects TRBV7-6 to TRBJ2-6, with 9 bases matching TRBD1. The TCR was taken from an adult in good health. The specimen comprised peripheral blood, sampled on day 0 of AZD1222 vaccination. Written as DNA, the CDR3 is TGTGCCAGCAGCTCAACAGGGGGCGCTGGGGCCAACGTCCTGACTTTC. It codes for CASSSTGGAGANVLTF.